The entry below gives a single TCR beta chain sequence along with its context. This CDR3 comprises 13 residues. Germline V gene sequence: CDR1 WNHNN, CDR2 SYGVQD (reference sequence). Trimming at V came to 4 bases and at J to 6 bases, leaving 4 bases not matched to a gene. This sample stems from a study of shared clonotypes between healthy human individuals. Sequenced by immunoSEQ multiplex PCR; TCRdb stores in-frame clones only, minus some. The table records 1.6 million or so clones, 98% of them present only once. This TCR derives from a man younger than 40 in good health. The rearrangement uses TRBV10-1 and TRBJ2-3; 7 nucleotides agree with TRBD1. The specimen sequenced was naive CD4+ T cells sorted from blood. Subset of the sample: CD45RA+ positively selected. For the CDR3, the DNA is TGCGCCAGCAGTGGAGGGGGCCGGGATACGCAGTATTTT. It codes for CASSGGGRDTQYF.